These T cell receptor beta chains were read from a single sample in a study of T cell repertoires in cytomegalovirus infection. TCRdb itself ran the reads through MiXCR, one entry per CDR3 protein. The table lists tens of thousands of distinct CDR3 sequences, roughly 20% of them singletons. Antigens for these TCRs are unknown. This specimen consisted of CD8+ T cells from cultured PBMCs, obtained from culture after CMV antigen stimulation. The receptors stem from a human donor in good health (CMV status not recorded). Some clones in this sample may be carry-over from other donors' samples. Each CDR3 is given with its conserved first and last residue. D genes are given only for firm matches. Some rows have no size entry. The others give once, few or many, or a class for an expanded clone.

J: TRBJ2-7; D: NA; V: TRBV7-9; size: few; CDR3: CASSPTLLKRPLEQYF; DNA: TGTGCCAGCAGCCCAACCCTACTTAAGCGCCCTTTGGAGCAGTACTTC
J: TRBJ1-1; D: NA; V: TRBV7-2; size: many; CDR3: CASSPHFGTTEAFF; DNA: TGTGCCAGCAGCCCCCACTTCGGGACCACTGAAGCTTTCTTT
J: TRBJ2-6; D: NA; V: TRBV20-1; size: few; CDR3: CSATPRDGWRSGANVLTF; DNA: TGCAGTGCTACGCCCAGGGACGGCTGGCGGTCTGGGGCCAACGTCCTGACTTTC
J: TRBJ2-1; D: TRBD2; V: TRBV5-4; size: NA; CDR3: CASSYSGRVHGQFF; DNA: TGTGCCAGCAGTTATAGCGGGAGGGTTCACGGGCAGTTCTTC
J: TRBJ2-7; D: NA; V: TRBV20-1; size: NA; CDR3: CSASREGFSYEQYF; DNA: TGCAGTGCTTCCAGAGAGGGGTTTTCCTACGAGCAGTACTTC
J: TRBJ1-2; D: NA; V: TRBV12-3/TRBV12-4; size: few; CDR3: CASSLSPGSVDYTF; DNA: TGTGCCAGCAGTTTAAGTCCGGGATCCGTTGACTACACCTTC
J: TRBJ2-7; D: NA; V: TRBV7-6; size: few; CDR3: CASSPGHQQGSRVQQYF; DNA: TGTGCCAGCAGCCCCGGCCACCAACAGGGAAGCCGGGTCCAGCAGTACTTC
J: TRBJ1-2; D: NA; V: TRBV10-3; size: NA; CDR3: CAINGGAGYGYTF; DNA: TGTGCCATCAATGGGGGCGCTGGCTATGGCTACACCTTC
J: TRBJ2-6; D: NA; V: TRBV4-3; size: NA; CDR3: CASSPTGGAVRSGANVLTF; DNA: TGCGCCAGCAGCCCGACCGGAGGGGCGGTTAGGTCTGGGGCCAACGTCCTGACTTTC
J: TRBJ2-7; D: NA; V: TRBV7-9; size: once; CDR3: CASSQATPREQYF; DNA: TGTGCCAGCAGCCAAGCGACTCCGCGCGAGCAGTACTTC
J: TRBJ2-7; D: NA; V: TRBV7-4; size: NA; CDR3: CASSLVGAGYEQYF; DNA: TGTGCCAGCAGCTTAGTAGGGGCAGGCTACGAGCAGTACTTC
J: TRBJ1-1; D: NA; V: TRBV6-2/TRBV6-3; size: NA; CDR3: CASSYWGLNTEAFF; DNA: TGTGCCAGCAGTTACTGGGGCCTGAACACTGAAGCTTTCTTT
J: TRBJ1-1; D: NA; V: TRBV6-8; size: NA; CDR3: CASSISGSGTEAFF; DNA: TGTGCCAGCAGTATCTCCGGTAGTGGCACTGAAGCTTTCTTT
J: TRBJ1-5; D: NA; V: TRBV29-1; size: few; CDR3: CSVEQGGQPQHF; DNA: TGCAGCGTTGAGCAGGGTGGACAGCCCCAGCATTTT
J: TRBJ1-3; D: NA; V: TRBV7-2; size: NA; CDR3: CASSRGGANSGNTIYF; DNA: TGTGCCAGCAGTAGGGGGGGCGCCAACTCTGGAAACACCATATATTTT
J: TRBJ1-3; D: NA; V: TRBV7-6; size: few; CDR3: CASSLAGTRNTIYF; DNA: TGTGCCAGCAGCTTAGCGGGGACACGAAACACCATATATTTT